A single sample gave rise to the 11 T cell receptor beta chains below, sequenced in a study of CD8+ T cells in alopecia areata. Described treatment: oral pan-JAK inhibitor, 5-10 mg twice daily. Sequencing templates came from extracted RNA that was reverse transcribed into cDNA. Profiling relied on immunoSEQ multiplex PCR, and the TCRdb table lists in-frame clones only, not all of them. The sample lists 100,000 to 140,000 clones, 84% occurring once. The sequenced sample was CD8+ T cells sorted from blood, obtained at week 24, from a patient treated with tofacitinib. The receptors come from a human donor with alopecia areata.

V gene TRBV7-9 combines with J gene TRBJ1-1, with D perhaps TRBD1 (6 bases). Trimming took off 7 bases at V and 5 bases at J, with 23 bases between the two ends. CDR3 length equals 16 residues. CDR1 is SEHNR, CDR2 FQNEAQ, per germline (reference sequence). The DNA of the CDR3 is TGTGCCAGCACCCCCGTCTTGGGCAGGGGAGAAACTGAAGCTTTCTTT. This encodes CASTPVLGRGETEAFF.

V is TRBV27 and J is TRBJ1-1; D unclear. Trimming pared 8 bases from V and 6 bases from J, leaving 16 bases between. CDR1 is MNHEY and CDR2 is SMNVEV in the germline V gene (reference sequence). The CDR3 is 13 residues long. In DNA, the CDR3 is TGTGCCAGCGGCTACTCGGTGGGGTCTGAAGCTTTCTTT. Its translation is CASGYSVGSEAFF.

The V call is TRBV5-6, the J call TRBJ2-7, with 8 positions matching TRBD2. Germline CDR1 is SGHDT and CDR2 is YYEEEE. J gave up 4 bases and V 0 bases, and 6 bases lay outside the gene matches. CDR3 length: 15 amino acids. The CDR3 is CASSLGGGGIYEQYF. CDR3 coding DNA: TGTGCCAGCAGCTTGGGAGGCGGGGGGATTTACGAGCAGTACTTC.

This sequence joins TRBV29-1 and TRBJ1-2; 8 bases fit TRBD1. J gave up 4 bases and V 6 bases, and 4 bases lay outside the gene matches. Germline V CDR1 and CDR2: SQVTM, ANQGSEA. The CDR3 covers 12 residues. The CDR3: CSVAGTGYGYTF. The DNA of the CDR3 is TGCAGCGTAGCAGGGACAGGCTATGGCTACACCTTC.

The chain links TRBV27 to TRBJ2-1; D might be TRBD1 (6 bases). The germline CDR1 and CDR2 sequences are MNHEY and SMNVEV (reference sequence). Deletions cut 7 bases from V and 0 bases from J, with 13 bases between. This CDR3 is 15 amino acids long. As DNA, the CDR3 is TGTGCCAGCAAGGTTTTGGGGGCCTCCTACAATGAGCAGTTCTTC. Encoded protein: CASKVLGASYNEQFF.

This sequence joins TRBV29-1 and TRBJ2-7; TRBD1 matches at 8 bases. With V trimmed by 5 bases and J by 1 base, 7 bases remained unmatched. The CDR3 covers 14 residues. CDR1 is SQVTM, CDR2 ANQGSEA, per germline. As DNA, the CDR3 is TGCAGCGTTAGGTCAGGGGGCGGATCCTACGAGCAGTACTTC. Translating gives CSVRSGGGSYEQYF.

The chain links TRBV19 to TRBJ1-5, with 10 bases matching TRBD1. V was clipped by 8 bases and J by 6 bases; unmatched bases: 1. In germline, CDR1 is LNHDA, CDR2 SQIVND (reference sequence). The CDR3 has 12 amino acids. CDR3 loop: CASRQGAQPQHF. CDR3 DNA sequence: TGTGCCAGTCGACAGGGGGCTCAGCCCCAGCATTTT.

The genes are TRBV27 and TRBJ1-1; D is unclear. CDR1 and CDR2 from the germline V gene are MNHEY and SMNVEV (reference sequence). Deletions cut 3 bases from V and 1 base from J, with 6 bases between. The CDR3 spans 13 residues. The CDR3 nucleotides are TGTGCCAGCAGTTTTCGGGAGAACACTGAAGCTTTCTTT. Its translation is CASSFRENTEAFF.

This CDR3 is CASSTRQSADTQYF. The CDR3 DNA reads as TGTGCCAGTAGTACACGACAGTCGGCAGATACGCAGTATTTT. The gene calls are TRBV19 and TRBJ2-3; a possible D gene is TRBD1 (5 bases). Trimming removed 4 bases at V and 4 bases at J, with 12 bases between. This CDR3 contains 14 residues. Germline V gives CDR1 LNHDA, CDR2 SQIVND (reference sequence).

This clone was detected a few times. V is TRBV29-1 and J is TRBJ2-7; D is perhaps TRBD2 (6 bases). The CDR3 extends over 16 amino acids. The V end was cut by 0 bases, the J end by 1 base, with 16 bases between. Germline loops: CDR1 SQVTM, CDR2 ANQGSEA. For the CDR3, the DNA is TGCAGCGTTGAAGATTCAGTGCGGGGCCTTTCCTACGAGCAGTACTTC. It is translated as CSVEDSVRGLSYEQYF.

The table lists this clone with a count of one. The chain links TRBV5-6 to TRBJ2-1; maybe TRBD2 (6 bases). Germline assignment: CDR1 SGHDT and CDR2 YYEEEE. This CDR3 is 17 amino acids long. Trimming stripped 1 base from V and 3 bases from J, with 17 bases between. Here the CDR3 DNA reads TGTGCCAGCAGCTTGACTAGCAGCCTCCTTTTCTACAATGAGCAGTTCTTC. It is translated as CASSLTSSLLFYNEQFF. Using reference TRBV5-6 and TRBJ2-1 for the parts outside the CDR3, the full variable domain is DAGVTQSPTHLIKTRGQQVTLRCSPKSGHDTVSWYQQALGQGPQFIFQYYEEEERQRGNFPDRFSGHQFPNYSSELNVNALLLGDSALYLCASSLTSSLLFYNEQFFGPGTRLTVL.